The 23 T cell receptor beta chains below were found in one sample sequenced in a study of blood T cell repertoires in COVID-19. The data were produced by immunoSEQ multiplex PCR, yet TCRdb's version contains in-frame clones alone and is incomplete. The data show roughly 250,000 clones, with about 93% seen just once and around 1.8% held by the top ten. What was sequenced was PBMCs or T cells enriched from blood (not recorded which). Receptors were obtained from a woman under 30 who had recovered from COVID-19.

The CDR3: CASSPNRGGNEKLFF. For the CDR3, the DNA is TGTGCCAGCAGCCCGAACAGGGGTGGTAATGAAAAACTGTTTTTT. The chain carries TRBV14 and TRBJ1-4; 7 bases match TRBD1. The CDR3 is 15 amino acids. Germline CDR1 and CDR2: SGHDN and FVKESK. The V gene end was trimmed by 4 bases and the J gene end by 4 bases; junction bases not matched to a gene: 6.

This chain uses TRBV7-4 with TRBJ2-3; D possibly corresponds to TRBD1 (5 bases). Looked up from germline, CDR1 is SGHVT and CDR2 is SQSDAQ. The CDR3 loop spans 13 amino acids. V dropped 3 bases and J dropped 4 bases, with 8 bases sitting between them. For the CDR3, the DNA is TGTGCCAGCAGCTTGGGGCGTGCAGATACGCAGTATTTT. Amino acids: CASSLGRADTQYF.

The V call is TRBV28, the J call TRBJ1-1; 7 bases map to TRBD1. V was pared by 5 bases and J by 0 bases, with 6 bases of the junction left unmatched. CDR1 and CDR2 from the germline V gene are MDHEN and SYDVKM. The CDR3 runs to 15 residues. CDR3 residues: CASSPGGQMNTEAFF. Written as DNA, the CDR3 is TGTGCCAGCAGTCCCGGGGGACAGATGAACACTGAAGCTTTCTTT.

The V and J genes are TRBV4-1 and TRBJ2-7, with 14 bases that match TRBD2. Trimming cost V 6 bases and J 2 bases; bases outside gene matches: 3. Germline CDR1 MGHRA, CDR2 YSYEKL. The CDR3 consists of 15 residues. CDR3 nucleotide sequence: TGCGCCAGCAGGGAGGGACTAGCGGGAGCCTACGAGCAGTACTTC. Amino acid sequence: CASREGLAGAYEQYF.

The chain joins TRBV19 to TRBJ2-3; the match to TRBD2 covers 8 bases. CDR3 length equals 15 residues. Looked up from germline, CDR1 is LNHDA and CDR2 is SQIVND (reference sequence). V lost 5 bases, J lost 1 base, and 5 bases stayed unmatched. CDR3: CASSWRGVRTDTQYF. In nucleotides, the CDR3 is TGTGCCAGTAGTTGGCGGGGGGTCCGCACAGATACGCAGTATTTT.

CDR3 nucleotide sequence: TGTGCCAGCAGCAAAGCGGGAGCGGACAGGGGTTCGGCTAACACCGGGGAGCTGTTTTTT. This translates into CASSKAGADRGSANTGELFF. The chain combines TRBV21-1 with TRBJ2-2; the DNA was not compared with TRBD1, the D call given in the table. TRBV21-1 is annotated as a pseudogene. The CDR3 has 20 amino acids.

This chain connects TRBV20-1 to TRBJ2-1; D is undetermined. Between the trimmed V and J ends, which lost 0 bases and 8 bases, there was a span of 5 bases. Germline lookup yields CDR1 DFQATT and CDR2 SNEGSKA (reference sequence). The CDR3 contains 11 residues. The CDR3 nucleotides read TGCAGTGCTAGAGATGTAGATGAGCAGTTCTTC. Translating it yields CSARDVDEQFF.

The chain links TRBV5-6 to TRBJ2-1; perhaps TRBD2 as D (5 bases). CDR1 and CDR2 from the germline V gene are SGHDT and YYEEEE. This CDR3 spans 14 amino acids. V lost 4 bases, J lost 6 bases, and 14 bases lay in between. Here the CDR3 reads CASSKKLVPNEQFF. The CDR3 DNA is TGTGCCAGCAGCAAAAAACTAGTACCCAATGAGCAGTTCTTC.

The V call is TRBV2, the J call TRBJ1-2; a possible D gene is TRBD1 (6 bases). CDR1 and CDR2 (germline): SNHLY, FYNNEI. V lost 3 bases, J lost 9 bases, and 14 bases lay in between. This CDR3 contains 13 residues. The CDR3 region has the DNA TGTGCCAGCAGTGACCAGGGGCCGGTCCGCTACACCTTC. This codes for CASSDQGPVRYTF. The whole variable domain, filled in from reference TRBV2 and TRBJ1-2, reads EPEVTQTPSHQVTQMGQEVILRCVPISNHLYFYWYRQILGQKVEFLVSFYNNEISEKSEIFDDQFSVERPDGSNFTLKIRSTKLEDSAMYFCASSDQGPVRYTFGSGTRLTVV.

The chain has TRBV7-3 and TRBJ2-1; 9 bases match TRBD1. The CDR3 runs 13 residues. V gave up 5 bases and J gave up 9 bases; unmatched junction bases: 5. In germline, CDR1 is SGHTA, CDR2 FQGTGA. CDR3 bases: TGTGCCAGCAGCGGGTGGACAGGGGCTGAGCAGTTCTTC. Amino acid sequence: CASSGWTGAEQFF.

The rearrangement joins TRBV18 to TRBJ1-3; 7 bases line up with TRBD1. The CDR3 length is 16 residues. Germline lookup yields CDR1 KGHSH and CDR2 LQKENI. V lost 5 bases to trimming and J lost 0 bases; unmatched junction nucleotides: 7. The CDR3 protein is CASSRDSFSSGNTIYF. The CDR3 bases are TGTGCCAGCTCAAGGGACAGTTTCTCCTCTGGAAACACCATATATTTT.

This clone showed up just once. The V call is TRBV19, the J call TRBJ2-1, with 12 bases lining up with TRBD2. With 6 bases clipped from V and 6 bases from J, the junction kept 6 bases outside the gene matches. CDR1 is LNHDA, CDR2 SQIVND, per germline (reference sequence). The CDR3 is 15 residues long. The CDR3 spells CASSTTSGSGNEQFF. The CDR3 DNA reads TGTGCCAGTAGCACGACTAGCGGGAGTGGCAATGAGCAGTTCTTC.

The chain combines TRBV19 with TRBJ1-4; D is unclear. Germline V gene data show CDR1 as LNHDA and CDR2 as SQIVND (reference sequence). This CDR3 contains 14 residues. V lost 5 bases and J lost 4, with 11 bases in between. DNA for the CDR3: TGTGCCAGTAGTCTCTCCAGTTATAATGAAAAACTGTTTTTT. Amino acids: CASSLSSYNEKLFF.

The chain links TRBV28 to TRBJ1-2; 8 nucleotides agree with TRBD1. The CDR3 covers 14 residues. V gave up 7 bases and J gave up 2 bases; unmatched junction bases: 6. CDR1 and CDR2 (germline): MDHEN, SYDVKM. CDR3: CASTTQGGNYGYTF. The CDR3 nucleotides are TGTGCCAGCACCACACAGGGGGGAAACTATGGCTACACCTTC.

There are a few counts of this clone. This sequence joins TRBV5-6 and TRBJ2-5; 10 bases fit TRBD1. Per the germline V gene, CDR1 is SGHDT and CDR2 is YYEEEE. The J segment lost 3 bases and the V segment lost 5 bases, leaving 7 bases of the junction unmatched. This CDR3 spans 15 amino acids. CDR3: CASRFLGTGEETQYF. For the CDR3, the DNA is TGTGCCAGCAGGTTCTTGGGGACAGGGGAAGAGACCCAGTACTTC.

This clone appeared a single time. CDR3: CASKDRVLDTQYF. CDR3 nucleotides: TGTGCCAGCAAGGACAGGGTATTAGATACGCAGTATTTT. The rearrangement uses TRBV27 and TRBJ2-3, with 8 nucleotides matching TRBD1. This CDR3 is built from 13 residues. J gave up 5 bases and V 7 bases, and 5 bases lay outside the gene matches. Germline CDR1 and CDR2: MNHEY and SMNVEV (reference sequence).

The rearrangement links TRBV6-5 to TRBJ1-1, with D unclear. The CDR3 runs to 12 residues. Germline lookup yields CDR1 MNHEY and CDR2 SVGAGI. V was cut by 6 bases and J by 2 bases, with 7 bases left in between. The CDR3, as DNA: TGTGCCAGCAGGAGGCCAAACACTGAAGCTTTCTTT. Translating it yields CASRRPNTEAFF.

The V and J genes are TRBV28 and TRBJ2-2, with 7 bases lining up with TRBD2. Trimming at V came to 2 bases and at J to 10 bases, leaving 13 bases not matched to a gene. The length of the CDR3 is 16 residues. CDR1 is MDHEN, CDR2 SYDVKM, per germline. The CDR3 nucleotides read TGTGCCAGCAGTTTAATGACTAGCAGGAGGCGCGTGGAGCTGTTTTTT. Translated, it gives CASSLMTSRRRVELFF.

This sequence joins TRBV11-3 and TRBJ1-1; TRBD1 agrees at 7 bases. The V gene's germline CDR1 is SGHNT and CDR2 YENEEA. The CDR3 has 15 amino acids. Germline trimming cut 3 bases from V and 3 bases from J; bases unmatched to any gene: 7. The CDR3 is CASSLAFTGDTEAFF. CDR3 bases: TGTGCCAGCAGCTTGGCCTTTACAGGGGACACTGAAGCTTTCTTT.

The chain links TRBV28 to TRBJ2-7; 9 positions match TRBD2. Trimming cost V 7 bases and J 3 bases; bases outside gene matches: 10. CDR1 and CDR2 from the germline V gene are MDHEN and SYDVKM. The CDR3 extends over 15 amino acids. Here the CDR3 reads CASKPGLAAGYEQYF. The CDR3 nucleotides are TGTGCCAGCAAGCCGGGACTAGCTGCGGGCTACGAGCAGTACTTC.

This chain uses TRBV3-1 (or the pseudogene TRBV3-2) with TRBJ1-5; possible D gene TRBD1, 6 bases. The CDR3 is 16 residues long. V shed 9 bases and J shed 1 base, with 19 bases lying between them. Germline V gene lookup returns CDR1 LGHDT and CDR2 YNNKEL (reference sequence). In DNA form, the CDR3 reads TGTGCCAGTCACCACGGGGGGGGCCGGAGCAATCAGCCCCAGCATTTT. As protein: CASHHGGGRSNQPQHF.

The chain has TRBV7-2 and TRBJ2-5; 10 bases are shared with TRBD2. Germline V CDR1 and CDR2: SGHTA, FQGNSA. J lost 5 bases, V lost 7 bases, and 10 bases had no gene match. This CDR3 has 15 amino acids. CDR3 nucleotide sequence: TGTGCCAGCAAGCGGGAGCGGGGGGGCCGGGAGACCCAGTACTTC. Protein: CASKRERGGRETQYF.

This chain uses TRBV25-1 with TRBJ1-4; 7 bases are shared with TRBD1. The germline V gene has CDR1 MGHDK and CDR2 SYGVNS. J lost 0 bases, V lost 8 bases, and 15 bases had no gene match. CDR3 length: 18 residues. The CDR3 DNA reads as TGTGCCAGCCAAGGGCGGGACAGCCGAATTGCAACTAATGAAAAACTGTTTTTT. Its translation: CASQGRDSRIATNEKLFF.